This entry is about one T cell receptor (beta chain). The clone's antigen remains unknown. No qualities accompany the bases; no much larger clone lies one base away. The CDR3 sequence holds 15 residues, the cysteine and phenylalanine included. Kept here is only the CDR3 DNA, which spans 45 bases and is read in frame from base 1. V loses 4 bases of germline sequence and J loses 3 bases, and the interval between the two ends is 16 bases. For CDR1 and CDR2, the germline V gene (reference sequence) lists LNHDA and SQIVND. The sample belongs to a study of blood T cell repertoires in COVID-19 (dated by TCRdb to about 2020). Regarding the study in general: Samples from collaborators originated in the United States, Italy and Spain and spanned both the acute and convalescent phases of COVID-19. The samples were drawn from the first 160 participants of the ongoing ImmuneRACE study and from over a thousand subjects provided by 6 global collaborators. The material from the prospective study consisted of cDNA or gDNA derived from T cells, B-cell-depleted T cells, or PBMCs. Where HLA class I and class II types were available, the types were taken from metadata supplied by the sample provider, not from assay-based typing. The repertoires were released in a freely available public database meant as a resource for research on the immune response to SARS-CoV-2. The dataset comprised deeply sampled blood TCRbeta repertoires from subjects exposed to, actively infected with, or recovered from COVID-19. The sample metadata nearly always contained a de-identified subject ID, COVID-19 status, age in years and sex.

Each collaborating institution followed its own protocols to collect whole blood in K2EDTA tubes. For TCRbeta analysis, collaborators shipped samples as frozen whole blood, isolated PBMCs, or DNA extracted from either of those sample types. Overall study results and their limits: The quantity of clinical and demographic metadata differed by source and by participant and was supplied without curation.

TCRbeta CDR3 regions were amplified from genomic DNA using the immunoSEQ Assay, a bias-controlled multiplex PCR. From the authors' description of their analysis: The number of nucleated cells in each sample was estimated by amplification of reference gene primers within the assay. Sequence reads were collapsed and filtered to measure the absolute abundance of every unique TCRbeta CDR3 rearrangement. Productive Simpson clonality was computed per sample as the square root of Simpson's diversity index over productive rearrangements. TCRdb re-hosts the immuneACCESS table, in-frame sequences only. Its copies lack some clones; in the studies checked, an unresolved V gene accounts for under half of them, and the cause for the rest is not known. The DNA was the basis for D and trimming; V, J and clone size are from that table. This sample is represented by more than 25,000 clones; roughly 91% of them were singletons. The leading ten clones occupy approximately 7.5% of the sample.

The source of this sequence is a man aged 45-60 years with active COVID-19. This chain is built from TRBV19 and TRBJ2-7; the D gene is possibly TRBD1, with 5 bases matching. The sequencing input was peripheral blood. The CDR3: CASSRSIGHLYEQYF. Here is the DNA: TGTGCCAGTAGTAGGAGTATTGGACACCTCTACGAGCAGTACTTC.